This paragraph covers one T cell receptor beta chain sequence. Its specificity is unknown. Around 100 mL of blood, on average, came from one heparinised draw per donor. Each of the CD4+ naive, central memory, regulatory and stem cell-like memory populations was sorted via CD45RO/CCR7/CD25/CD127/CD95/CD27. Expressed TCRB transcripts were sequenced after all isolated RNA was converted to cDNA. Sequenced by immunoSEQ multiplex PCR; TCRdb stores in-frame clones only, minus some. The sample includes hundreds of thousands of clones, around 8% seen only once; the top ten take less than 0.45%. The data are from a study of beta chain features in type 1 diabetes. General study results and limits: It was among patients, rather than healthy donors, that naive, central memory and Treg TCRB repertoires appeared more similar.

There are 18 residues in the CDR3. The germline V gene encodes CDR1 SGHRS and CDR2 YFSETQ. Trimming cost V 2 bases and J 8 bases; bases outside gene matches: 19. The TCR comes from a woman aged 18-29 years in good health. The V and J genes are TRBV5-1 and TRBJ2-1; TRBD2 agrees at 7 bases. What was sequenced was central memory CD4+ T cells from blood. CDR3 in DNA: TGCGCCAGCAGCTTTCAACCCCCTGGGACTACCAAGGTTTATGAGCAGTTCTTC. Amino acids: CASSFQPPGTTKVYEQFF.